This section outlines one T cell receptor (beta chain) sequence together with its context. Its target is unknown. Per germline, CDR1 SEHNR and CDR2 FQNEAQ (reference sequence). V lost 3 bases and J 8 bases, leaving 19 bases between the germline ends. The CDR3 is 15 residues long. This sample was taken from a study of T cells after yellow fever vaccination. Study context: SMART-Seq v4 Ultra Low Input served to prepare low-cell-number fractions. Study-wide results and limits: Peaking on day 5 versus 15, the secondary response was faster but weaker. The study re-detected most primary-vaccination clones after the booster (around 96% CD4, just over 85% CD8).

UMIs were added to TCR cDNA along with a universal primer site when it was made by 5'RACE template switching. TCRdb re-called the 5' RACE reads with MiXCR, one entry per CDR3 protein. Here the sample spans 50,000 to 75,000 distinct CDR3 sequences, approximately 7% being singletons. The rearrangement links TRBV7-9 to TRBJ1-2; no definite D call. This TCR was recovered from a man in his late teens or twenties who received the YFV17D yellow fever vaccine. Sample: CD8+ T cells sorted from PBMCs, taken on the day of the first yellow fever vaccination. CDR3 sequence: CASSFHDGPTGGYTF. DNA of the CDR3: TGTGCCAGCAGCTTCCACGATGGCCCGACGGGAGGCTACACCTTC.